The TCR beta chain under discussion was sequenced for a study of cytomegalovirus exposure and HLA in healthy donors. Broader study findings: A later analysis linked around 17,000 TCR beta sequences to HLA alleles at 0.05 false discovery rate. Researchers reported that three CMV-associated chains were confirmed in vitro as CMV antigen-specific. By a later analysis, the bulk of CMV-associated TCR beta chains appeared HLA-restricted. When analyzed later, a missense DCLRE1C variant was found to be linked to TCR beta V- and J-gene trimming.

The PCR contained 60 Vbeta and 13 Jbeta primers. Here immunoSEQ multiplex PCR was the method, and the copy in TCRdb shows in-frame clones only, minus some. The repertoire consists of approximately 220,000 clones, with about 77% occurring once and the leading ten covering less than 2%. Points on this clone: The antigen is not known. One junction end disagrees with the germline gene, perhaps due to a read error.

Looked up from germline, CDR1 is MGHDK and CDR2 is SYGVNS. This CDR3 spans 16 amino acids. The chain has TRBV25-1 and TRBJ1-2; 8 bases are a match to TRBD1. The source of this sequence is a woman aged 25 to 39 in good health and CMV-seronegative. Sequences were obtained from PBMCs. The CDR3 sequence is CASSGDHRGGDYVYTF. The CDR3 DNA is TGTGCCAGCAGTGGGGACCACAGGGGGGGGGACTATGTCTACACCTTC.